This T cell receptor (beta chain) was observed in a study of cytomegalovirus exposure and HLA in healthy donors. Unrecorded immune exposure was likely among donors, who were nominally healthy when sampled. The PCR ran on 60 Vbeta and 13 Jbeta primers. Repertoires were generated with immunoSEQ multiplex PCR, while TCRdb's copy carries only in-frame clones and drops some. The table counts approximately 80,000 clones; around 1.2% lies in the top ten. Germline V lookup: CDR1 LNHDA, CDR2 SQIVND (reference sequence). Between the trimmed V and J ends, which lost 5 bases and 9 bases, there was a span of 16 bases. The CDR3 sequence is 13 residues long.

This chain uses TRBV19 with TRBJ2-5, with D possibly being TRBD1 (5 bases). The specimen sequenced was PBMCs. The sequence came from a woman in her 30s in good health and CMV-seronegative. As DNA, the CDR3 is TGTGCCAGTAGTTGGACACCCCGTGGTGCCCAGTACTTC. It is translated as CASSWTPRGAQYF.